These T cell receptor beta chains were read from a single sample in a study of CD8 T cells in ankylosing spondylitis. TCRdb fed the 5' RACE reads into MiXCR, producing one record per CDR3 protein. In the table there are under 300,000 distinct CDR3 sequences, roughly 8.6% of which are singletons. Sequenced: blood, either unsorted or a sorted T cell fraction (not recorded which). All receptors derive from a male donor with ankylosing spondylitis or in good health (not recorded which). The conserved cysteine and the conserved F or W are not part of the CDR3 here. A row's size may be missing; if present it is once, few, many or a size class.

TRBJ2-7	TRBV12-3/TRBV12-4	NA	ASSFGGKSSYEQY
TRBJ2-5	TRBV6-2/TRBV6-3	many	ASTHRLRMNWTQY
TRBJ1-1	TRBV4-3	many	ASSQDSRNTEAF
TRBJ2-7	TRBV7-8	NA	ASSRGTGVDQY
TRBJ2-7	TRBV5-1	many	ASSPGSRVIEQY
TRBJ2-1	TRBV4-1	NA	ASSQGGSGGVISYNEQF
TRBJ1-5	TRBV20-1	many	SASIRRRGNQPQH
TRBJ2-1	TRBV20-1	many	SARVLGGEQF
TRBJ2-7	TRBV5-1	many	ASSFGQEPHEQY
TRBJ1-2	TRBV7-2	many	ASSLQRENGYT
TRBJ2-7	TRBV29-1	many	SVAPGQGLLYEQY
TRBJ2-7	TRBV12-5	many	ASGLATGSSYEQY
TRBJ2-3	TRBV18	many	ASSLKTSGILTQY
TRBJ2-3	TRBV7-9	few	ASSPRQGASTDTQY
TRBJ2-3	TRBV5-5	few	ASSSGQGGQNTQY
TRBJ2-1	TRBV12-3/TRBV12-4	many	ASSLSWDNEQF
TRBJ1-1	TRBV5-1	NA	ASSSPAGGLTEAF
TRBJ1-1	TRBV12-3/TRBV12-4	NA	ASSFGENTEAF
TRBJ2-5	TRBV5-1	many	ASSVGQGFQETQY
TRBJ1-4	TRBV5-5	many	ASSLVQGKVEKLF
TRBJ1-5	TRBV20-1	many	SASSSPSWSNQPQH
TRBJ2-4	TRBV5-6	many	ASRPQGRAKNIQY
TRBJ2-1	TRBV27	many	ASSLIAPYNEQF
TRBJ2-1	TRBV12-3/TRBV12-4	few	ASSLIVLAGAGSYNEQF
TRBJ2-1	TRBV6-1	many	ASRQPGQGNNEQF
TRBJ1-3	TRBV20-1	NA	SAATGTGSGNTIY
TRBJ1-5	TRBV19	once	ASKVGQNSNQPQH
TRBJ2-1	TRBV7-8	many	ASHTGGSDEQF
TRBJ2-7	TRBV27	many	ASSSSTGFDEQY
TRBJ1-2	TRBV20-1	few	SARVPGQGPGYP
TRBJ2-3	TRBV24-1	many	ATSDSGRPTDTQY
TRBJ2-5	TRBV3-1	many	ASSQFLRGSQETQY
TRBJ2-7	TRBV20-1	many	SARGLKSGRTSSYEQY
TRBJ2-7	TRBV29-1	many	SVEDGTAGLYEQY
TRBJ2-5	TRBV7-3	many	ASSLSPGRETQY
TRBJ1-1	TRBV20-1	many	SAAGGASTEAF
TRBJ2-3	TRBV20-1	many	SARKGGGADTQY
TRBJ1-1	TRBV29-1	NA	SVEQQLNTEAF
TRBJ2-5	TRBV7-2	few	ASSPTGFETQY
TRBJ2-1	TRBV7-2	many	ASSFRDSSYNEQF
TRBJ1-5	TRBV19	many	ASSIEGPSVGNQPQH
TRBJ2-5	TRBV5-1	many	ASSDTGVETQY
TRBJ2-7	TRBV11-2	many	ASSAWDDSYEQY
TRBJ2-1	TRBV12-3/TRBV12-4	many	ASSPSGTSFGEQF
TRBJ2-1	TRBV7-6	NA	ASSTGGAFLEQF
TRBJ1-1	TRBV7-3	many	ASSFGGGTEAF
TRBJ2-5	TRBV10-3	many	AISENSQETQY
TRBJ2-1	TRBV20-1	many	SARDGDRGYNEQF
TRBJ2-3	TRBV7-3	many	ASSLTDANTQY
TRBJ2-5	TRBV5-1	NA	ASSLDHQGTQY
TRBJ2-1	TRBV2	many	ASTQGYNEQF
TRBJ2-3	TRBV20-1	many	SYRDRGPDTQY
TRBJ1-5	TRBV7-2	NA	ASSESGGVGQPQH
TRBJ2-1	TRBV5-8	many	ASSFTDSSYNEQF
TRBJ2-5	TRBV5-1	many	ASSSGEPQETQY
TRBJ2-1	TRBV7-9	many	ASSGLGNNEQF
TRBJ2-7	TRBV10-3	many	AAKSGTHEQY
TRBJ2-3	TRBV4-1	many	ASSLSTGSADTQY
TRBJ1-1	TRBV27	many	ASSLEAGLTEAF
TRBJ2-1	TRBV7-6	NA	ASSPAGKSTNEQF